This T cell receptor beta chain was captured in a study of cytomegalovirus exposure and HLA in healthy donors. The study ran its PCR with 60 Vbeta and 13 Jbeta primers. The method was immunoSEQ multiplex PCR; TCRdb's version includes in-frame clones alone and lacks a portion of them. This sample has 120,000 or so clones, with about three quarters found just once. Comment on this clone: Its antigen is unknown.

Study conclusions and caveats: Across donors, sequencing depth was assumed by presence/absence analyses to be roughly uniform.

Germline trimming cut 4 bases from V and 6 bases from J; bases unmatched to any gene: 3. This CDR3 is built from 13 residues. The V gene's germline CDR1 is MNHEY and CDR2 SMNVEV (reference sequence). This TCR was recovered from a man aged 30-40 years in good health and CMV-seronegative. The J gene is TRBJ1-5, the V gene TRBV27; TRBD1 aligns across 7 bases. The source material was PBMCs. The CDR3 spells CASSWRQGQPQHF. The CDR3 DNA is TGTGCCAGCAGTTGGCGACAGGGTCAGCCCCAGCATTTT.